Detailed here is one TCR beta chain. The table lists this clone with many counts. Its binding antigen is unknown. No qualities accompany the bases; no much larger clone lies one base away. Based on the germline V gene (reference sequence), the CDR1 and CDR2 sequences are GTSNPN and SVGIG. Between the V and J ends, shortened by 0 bases and 5 bases respectively, the junction contains 8 bases. Inclusive of the bounding cysteine and phenylalanine, the CDR3 is 13 residues long. Only the CDR3 DNA is retained, 39 bases long and in frame from the first base. The method was PCR. Sequencer: Illumina HiSeq 4000. High-throughput sequencing was used to profile the CDR3 region of the TCR beta-chain in every patient. In the paper's pipeline: A classifier to discriminate distant-metastatic papillary thyroid cancer patients was built from CDR3 differences across clinicopathological groups. To measure repertoire diversity the researchers used the Shannon index, while the Morisita-Horn index served to gauge how similar the tumor and blood repertoires were. TCRdb cleaned the public reads at Q25 with fastp, built clones with MiXCR and kept in-frame beta chains. TCRdb, not the original authors, processed these V and J calls. In this sample the table shows some 23,000 clones, roughly 23% of which occur a single time. Roughly an eighth of the sample lies in the top ten.

The data originate from a study of metastatic and nonmetastatic thyroid tumors (dated by TCRdb to the early 2020s). Context from the whole study: Repertoires were compared across peripheral blood and tumor or nodule tissue samples from malignant and benign thyroid patients. Broad study findings and their caveats: In both blood and tumor samples, malignant tumors were reported to have significantly higher TCR beta diversity than benign nodules.

Before undergoing thyroid surgery, none of the patients had been given any kind of treatment. The study retrospectively analysed patient clinical samples collected from the early 2010s to the late 2010s using T-cell receptor beta sequencing. The sample taken for sequencing was tumor tissue. The rearranged segments are TRBV30 and TRBJ1-5; the D gene assignment is ambiguous. This sequence originates from a female donor with papillary thyroid cancer or a benign thyroid nodule (not recorded which). Some clones in this sample may be carry-over from other donors' samples. The DNA sequence reads TGTGCCTGGAGTGTAAACGGGGATCAGCCCCAGCATTTT. Its protein reads: CAWSVNGDQPQHF.